This section outlines one T cell receptor beta chain sequence together with its context. The antigen remains unidentified. This record belongs to a study of OX40 agonist ivuxolimab in advanced cancers. CDR1 and CDR2 from the germline V gene are SGDLS and YYNGEE. V dropped 4 bases and J dropped 5 bases, with 18 bases sitting between them. The CDR3 runs 15 residues. Points from the study as a whole: At 0.1 to 3.0 mg/kg and by week 6, CD4+ and CD8+ T cells in the blood had expanded clonally. On average, a greater number of expanded clones characterised CD8+ T cells relative to CD4+. Among the lowest peripheral clonal expansion occurred in 0.1-3.0 mg/kg partial responders.

Clones were sequenced by immunoSEQ multiplex PCR, and TCRdb holds only the in-frame ones, with some missing. The sample has around 69,000 clones, roughly 84% seen once. This sequence was found in an adult with an advanced solid tumor such as melanoma, head and neck, liver or kidney cancer. This specimen was CD4+ or CD8+ T cells sorted from blood, taken in a trial of the OX40 agonist ivuxolimab. The chain has TRBV9 and TRBJ1-1, with TRBD1 as a possible D gene (6 bases). The CDR3 reads CASSSLQGGWTEAFF. In DNA form, the CDR3 reads TGTGCCAGCAGCTCTCTACAGGGAGGGTGGACTGAAGCTTTCTTT.